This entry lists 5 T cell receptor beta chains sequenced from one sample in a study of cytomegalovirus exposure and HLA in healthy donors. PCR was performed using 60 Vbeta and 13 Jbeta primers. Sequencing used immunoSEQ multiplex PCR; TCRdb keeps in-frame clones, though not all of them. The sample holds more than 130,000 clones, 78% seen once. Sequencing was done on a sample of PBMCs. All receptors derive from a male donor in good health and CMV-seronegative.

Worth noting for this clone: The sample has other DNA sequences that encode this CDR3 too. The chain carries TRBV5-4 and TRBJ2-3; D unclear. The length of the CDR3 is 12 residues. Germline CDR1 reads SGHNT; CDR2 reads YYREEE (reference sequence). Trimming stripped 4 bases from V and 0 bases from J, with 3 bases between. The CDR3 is CASSLSTDTQYF. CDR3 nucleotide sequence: TGTGCCAGCAGCCTAAGCACAGATACGCAGTATTTT. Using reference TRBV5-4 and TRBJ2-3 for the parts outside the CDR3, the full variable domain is ETGVTQSPTHLIKTRGQQVTLRCSSQSGHNTVSWYQQALGQGPQFIFQYYREEENGRGNFPPRFSGLQFPNYSSELNVNALELDDSALYLCASSLSTDTQYFGPGTRLTVL.

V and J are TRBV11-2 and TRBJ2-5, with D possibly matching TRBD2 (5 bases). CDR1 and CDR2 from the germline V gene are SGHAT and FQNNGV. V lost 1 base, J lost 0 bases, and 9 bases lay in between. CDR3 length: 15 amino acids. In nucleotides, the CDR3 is TGTGCCAGCAGCTTAGGTTTCGGGGACCAAGAGACCCAGTACTTC. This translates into CASSLGFGDQETQYF.

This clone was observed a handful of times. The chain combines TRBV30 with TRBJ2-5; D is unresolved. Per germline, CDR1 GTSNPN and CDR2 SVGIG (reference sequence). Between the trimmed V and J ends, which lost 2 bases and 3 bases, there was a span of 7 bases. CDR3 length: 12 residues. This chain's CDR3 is CAWSPREETQYF. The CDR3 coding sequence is TGTGCCTGGAGTCCAAGAGAAGAGACCCAGTACTTC.

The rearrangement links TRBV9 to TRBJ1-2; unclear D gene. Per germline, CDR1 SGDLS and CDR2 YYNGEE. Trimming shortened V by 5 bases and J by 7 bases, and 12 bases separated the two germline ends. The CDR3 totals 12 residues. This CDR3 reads CASRKRAGGYTF. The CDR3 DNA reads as TGTGCCAGCAGGAAGAGGGCAGGTGGCTACACCTTC.

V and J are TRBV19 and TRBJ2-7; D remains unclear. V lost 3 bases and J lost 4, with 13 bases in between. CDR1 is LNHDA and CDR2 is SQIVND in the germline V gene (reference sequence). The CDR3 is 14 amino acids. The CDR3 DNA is TGTGCCAGTAGTATGGATGGGTCCGGGTACGAGCAGTACTTC. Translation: CASSMDGSGYEQYF.